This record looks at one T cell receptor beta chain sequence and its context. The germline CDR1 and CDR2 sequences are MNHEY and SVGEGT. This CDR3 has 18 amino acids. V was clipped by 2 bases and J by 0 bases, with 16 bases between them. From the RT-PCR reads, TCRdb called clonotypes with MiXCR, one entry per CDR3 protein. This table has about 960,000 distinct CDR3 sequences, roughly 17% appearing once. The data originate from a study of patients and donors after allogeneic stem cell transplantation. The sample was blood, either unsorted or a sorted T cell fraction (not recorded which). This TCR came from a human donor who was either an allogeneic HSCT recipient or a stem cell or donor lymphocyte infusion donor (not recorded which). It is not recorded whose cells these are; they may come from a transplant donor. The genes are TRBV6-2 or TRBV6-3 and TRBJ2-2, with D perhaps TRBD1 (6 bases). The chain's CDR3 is CASSYRGLRGANTGELFF. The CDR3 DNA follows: TGTGCCAGCAGTTACCGCGGTCTCAGGGGTGCGAACACCGGGGAGCTGTTTTTT.